Presented here are 11 T cell receptor beta chains from one specimen sequenced in a study of blood T cell repertoires in COVID-19. TCRdb's table, derived via immunoSEQ multiplex PCR, lists solely in-frame clones and lacks some. Among roughly 320,000 clones listed, 86% were seen once. Input material: PBMCs or T cells enriched from blood (not recorded which). These TCRs come from a man under 40 who had recovered from COVID-19.

The chain uses TRBV19 and TRBJ1-2, with TRBD1 as a possible D gene (6 bases). V was clipped by 0 bases and J by 4 bases, with 15 bases between them. The germline gives CDR1 LNHDA, CDR2 SQIVND (reference sequence). The CDR3 runs to 16 residues. CDR3 sequence reads: CASSIERSGAGYGYTF. Here the CDR3 DNA reads TGTGCCAGTAGTATAGAGAGGTCAGGGGCTGGCTATGGCTACACCTTC.

The chain is built from TRBV24-1 and TRBJ2-5; a possible D gene is TRBD2 (5 bases). The CDR3 spans 15 residues. Germline values: CDR1 KGHDR, CDR2 SFDVKD. The V and J ends lost 0 bases and 2 bases respectively, with 9 bases between them. The CDR3 DNA reads as TGTGCCACCAGTGATTTGGTCGGGGATCAAGAGACCCAGTACTTC. This encodes CATSDLVGDQETQYF.

The J gene is TRBJ1-5, the V gene TRBV19, with D possibly matching TRBD1 (6 bases). Germline V CDR1 and CDR2: LNHDA, SQIVND (reference sequence). This CDR3 has 16 amino acids. V dropped 3 bases and J dropped 0 bases, with 12 bases sitting between them. The CDR3 DNA reads as TGTGCCAGTAGTATCCTGACAGGTTATAGCAATCAGCCCCAGCATTTT. Translating it yields CASSILTGYSNQPQHF.

The rearrangement uses TRBV27 and TRBJ2-1; possible D gene TRBD1, 5 bases. The V end lost 4 bases, the J end lost 8 bases, and 9 bases lay between the germline ends. CDR1 and CDR2 (germline): MNHEY, SMNVEV (reference sequence). The CDR3 has 12 residues. CDR3 region: CASSWGGYEQFF. The CDR3 coding sequence is TGTGCCAGCAGTTGGGGCGGATATGAGCAGTTCTTC.

The V gene is TRBV10-2, the J gene TRBJ1-1; D gene ambiguous. CDR3 length: 14 amino acids. The germline V gene has CDR1 WSHSY and CDR2 SAAADI. Trimming removed 0 bases from V and 6 bases from J, with 11 bases in between. The CDR3 sequence is CASSESSGSAEAFF. The DNA for the CDR3 is TGCGCCAGCAGTGAGTCGAGCGGGTCGGCTGAAGCTTTCTTT.

The CDR3 DNA is TGTGCCACCAGTGCGGCTAGCGGGAGGGCAGATACGCAGTATTTT. It codes for CATSAASGRADTQYF. The V gene is TRBV24-1, the J gene TRBJ2-3; 12 bases line up with TRBD2. V shed 5 bases, J shed 4 bases, and the junction held 3 bases outside the gene matches. The germline CDR1 and CDR2 sequences are KGHDR and SFDVKD. CDR3 size: 15 residues.

The chain links TRBV27 to TRBJ2-7; 7 bases line up with TRBD1. Per germline, CDR1 MNHEY and CDR2 SMNVEV (reference sequence). Trimming removed 8 bases from V and 5 bases from J; junction bases left unmatched: 12. The CDR3 runs 14 residues. CDR3 nucleotides: TGTGCCAGCTGGATTGGGGACAGCCCCCACGAGCAGTACTTC. This gives the protein CASWIGDSPHEQYF.

The chain is built from TRBV9 and TRBJ2-2; no definite D call. The CDR3 sequence is 15 residues long. V was shortened by 0 bases and J by 1 base, with 7 bases between the two germline ends. In germline, CDR1 is SGDLS, CDR2 YYNGEE. The CDR3 nucleotides read TGTGCCAGCAGCGTAGGCAGGATGAACACCGGGGAGCTGTTTTTT. This translates into CASSVGRMNTGELFF.

The chain carries TRBV5-8 and TRBJ1-1, with D unclear. CDR3 size: 14 residues. The V gene lost 0 bases and the J gene lost 3 bases, with 9 bases spanning the gap. Looked up from germline, CDR1 is SGHTS and CDR2 is YDEGEE. CDR3 loop: CASSLVQSYTEAFF. CDR3 nucleotide sequence: TGTGCCAGCAGCTTGGTACAGTCATACACTGAAGCTTTCTTT.

J is TRBJ2-7 and V is TRBV5-4; the match to TRBD2 covers 10 bases. V was pared by 2 bases and J by 2 bases, with 1 base of the junction left unmatched. The CDR3 contains 14 residues. Germline values: CDR1 SGHNT, CDR2 YYREEE (reference sequence). The CDR3 is CASSLAGGTYEQYF. CDR3 in DNA: TGTGCCAGCAGCTTAGCGGGGGGGACCTACGAGCAGTACTTC.

V gene TRBV5-1 combines with J gene TRBJ1-1; possibly TRBD1 for D (5 bases). V gave up 7 bases and J gave up 0 bases, with 16 bases separating them. The CDR3 covers 15 residues. CDR1 is SGHRS and CDR2 is YFSETQ in the germline V gene. For the CDR3, the DNA is TGCGCCAGCGCGGGGGGGTCCGGAATGAACACTGAAGCTTTCTTT. Protein product: CASAGGSGMNTEAFF.